This T cell receptor (beta chain) was sequenced during a study of blood T cells in healthy people across ages. Study observations and caveats: The study could not conclusively compare naive and antigen-experienced cells, given its unsorted PBMCs. Diversity was higher, and naive CD4+ cells more numerous, in long-lived donors than in aged donors.

Donation came from healthy Caucasian individuals in Russia who were aged about 6 to 95. For the second PCR, which ran for roughly 6 to 11 cycles, a sample-barcoded 5' primer and a J-beta primer mix were used. Unique molecular identifiers of 12 random nucleotides labeled each cDNA. Via MiXCR, TCRdb re-called the 5' RACE reads, giving one row per CDR3 protein. In the table there are about 1,600,000 distinct CDR3 sequences, 42% of which are singletons. Trimming removed 3 bases at V and 2 bases at J, with 11 bases between. This CDR3 contains 15 residues. As concerns this clonotype: Its specificity is not known.

The TCR comes from a woman between 18 and 30 years old in good health. Source material: blood. The chain couples TRBV12-3 or TRBV12-4 to TRBJ2-4, with D perhaps matching TRBD1 or TRBD2 (5 bases each). CDR3 residues: CASSLNGDPKNIQYF. The DNA for the CDR3 is TGTGCCAGCAGTTTGAACGGGGACCCCAAAAACATTCAGTACTTC.